These T cell receptor beta chains were read from a single sample in a study of cytomegalovirus exposure and HLA in healthy donors. TCRdb's copy holds only in-frame clones and misses some; the assay was immunoSEQ multiplex PCR. The sample yields roughly 250,000 clones, 75% to 85% seen once. What was sequenced was PBMCs. The receptors originated from a girl aged 2 to 10 in good health and CMV-seronegative. Each CDR3 is given with its conserved first and last residue. Each record gives: D gene, clone size, V gene, J gene, CDR3 protein, CDR3 DNA. The D gene is left open where the match is weak. A row's size may be missing; if present it is once, few, many or a size class.

-,-,TRBV14,TRBJ2-4,CASSQVGGAADIQYF,TGTGCCAGCAGCCAAGTGGGGGGGGCCGCGGACATTCAGTACTTC
-,-,TRBV11-1,TRBJ1-6,CASSLVTAEAPLHF,TGTGCCAGCAGCTTAGTCACCGCGGAGGCGCCCCTCCACTTT
TRBD1,-,TRBV4-1,TRBJ2-1,CASSPVGQGAANEQFF,TGCGCCAGCAGTCCCGTCGGTCAGGGGGCCGCCAATGAGCAGTTCTTC
-,-,TRBV21-1,TRBJ2-2,CASSKDGRQGDTGELFF,TGTGCCAGCAGCAAAGACGGGAGACAGGGCGACACCGGGGAGCTGTTTTTT
-,few,TRBV2,TRBJ1-2,CASSETGPAYYGYTF,TGTGCCAGCAGTGAAACGGGTCCGGCTTACTATGGCTACACCTTC
TRBD1,-,TRBV7-9,TRBJ2-7,CASSHDRASDEQYF,TGTGCCAGCAGCCACGACAGGGCGTCGGACGAGCAGTACTTC
-,-,TRBV9,TRBJ1-1,CASSVSDSPGEAFF,TGTGCCAGCAGCGTAAGCGACAGTCCAGGTGAAGCTTTCTTT
-,once,TRBV10-3,TRBJ1-6,CAISERTPGTSHSPLHF,TGTGCCATCAGTGAGCGGACTCCGGGGACATCTCATTCACCCCTCCACTTT
-,-,TRBV9,TRBJ1-2,CASSQERQYGYTF,TGTGCCAGCAGCCAGGAGAGACAGTATGGCTACACCTTC
-,-,TRBV19,TRBJ1-1,CASSINRRAEAFF,TGTGCCAGTAGTATTAACCGCAGGGCTGAAGCTTTCTTT
-,-,TRBV11-2,TRBJ1-6,CASSLAGQGYSPLHF,TGTGCCAGCAGCTTAGCAGGGCAGGGGTATTCACCCCTCCACTTT
-,-,TRBV27,TRBJ1-5,CASSFGLRSNQPQHF,TGTGCCAGCAGTTTTGGCTTGCGGAGCAATCAGCCCCAGCATTTT
-,few,TRBV6-5,TRBJ1-2,CASSLDRLYGYTF,TGTGCCAGCAGTCTTGACAGATTATATGGCTACACCTTC
-,-,TRBV10-3,TRBJ2-2,CAISASSNTGELFF,TGTGCCATCAGTGCCAGTTCGAACACCGGGGAGCTGTTTTTT
TRBD2,-,TRBV5-4,TRBJ2-1,CASSLGGLAGVDEQFF,TGTGCCAGCAGCTTGGGGGGACTAGCGGGAGTCGATGAGCAGTTCTTC
TRBD1,once,TRBV28,TRBJ1-4,CASNRGTTNEKLFF,TGTGCCTCCAACAGGGGTACAACTAATGAAAAACTGTTTTTT
-,-,TRBV4-1,TRBJ2-5,CASSQERVEWETQYF,TGCGCCAGCAGCCAAGAACGGGTTGAGTGGGAGACCCAGTACTTC
-,-,TRBV29-1,TRBJ2-7,CSEGVLLGEQYF,TGCAGCGAGGGGGTCCTCCTGGGGGAGCAGTACTTC
-,-,TRBV6-1,TRBJ2-1,CASSEGTGIYNEQFF,TGTGCCAGCAGTGAAGGGACGGGAATCTACAATGAGCAGTTCTTC
-,few,TRBV5-1,TRBJ2-1,CASSPQGSNEQFF,TGCGCCAGCAGCCCTCAGGGAAGCAATGAGCAGTTCTTC
-,-,TRBV5-1,TRBJ2-1,CASSITAGSYNEQFF,TGCGCCAGCAGCATCACTGCCGGGAGCTACAATGAGCAGTTCTTC
-,-,TRBV19,TRBJ1-1,CASRPQGLMNTEAFF,TGTGCCAGTAGGCCCCAGGGGCTGATGAACACTGAAGCTTTCTTT
TRBD1,-,TRBV7-8,TRBJ2-7,CASSLRDRGTYEQYF,TGTGCCAGCAGCTTGCGAGACAGGGGAACATACGAGCAGTACTTC
TRBD2,-,TRBV7-8,TRBJ2-3,CASSSTSGEADTQYF,TGTGCCAGCAGCTCCACTAGCGGGGAGGCAGATACGCAGTATTTT
TRBD1,few,TRBV5-4,TRBJ1-1,CASTRQGNTEAFF,TGTGCCAGCACCCGACAGGGGAACACTGAAGCTTTCTTT
-,few,TRBV19,TRBJ2-3,CASSPPGESTDTQYF,TGTGCCAGTAGTCCCCCAGGGGAAAGCACAGATACGCAGTATTTT
TRBD2,once,TRBV6-5,TRBJ2-1,CASSTGTSGRAEQFF,TGTGCCAGCAGCACAGGGACTAGCGGGAGGGCCGAGCAGTTCTTC
-,-,TRBV15,TRBJ1-5,CATSSAGLSNQPQHF,TGTGCCACCAGCAGCGCAGGCTTGAGCAATCAGCCCCAGCATTTT
TRBD2,few,TRBV25-1,TRBJ2-3,CASAGTSGTDTQYF,TGTGCCAGCGCCGGGACTAGCGGCACAGATACGCAGTATTTT
TRBD2,-,TRBV7-2,TRBJ2-7,CASSLVGLDHEQYF,TGTGCCAGCAGCTTAGTTGGACTAGACCACGAGCAGTACTTC
TRBD1,-,TRBV18,TRBJ1-2,CASSRPGQGFYGYTF,TGTGCCAGCTCGCGACCGGGACAGGGGTTCTATGGCTACACCTTC
TRBD2,-,TRBV2,TRBJ2-5,CASIRGLAETQYF,TGTGCCAGCATCAGGGGACTAGCAGAGACCCAGTACTTC
TRBD2,once,TRBV28,TRBJ2-7,CASSPWAGGSYEQYF,TGTGCCAGCAGTCCATGGGCGGGGGGCAGTTACGAGCAGTACTTC
-,-,TRBV10-3,TRBJ2-5,CAISLIAGETQYF,TGTGCCATCAGCTTAATAGCTGGGGAGACCCAGTACTTC
TRBD2,-,TRBV7-8,TRBJ2-1,CASSLAGRAGFVEQFF,TGTGCCAGCAGCTTAGCGGGGAGGGCCGGTTTTGTTGAGCAGTTCTTC
TRBD1,-,TRBV6-5,TRBJ2-3,CASSYPTGGTDTQYF,TGTGCCAGCAGTTACCCGACAGGGGGCACAGATACGCAGTATTTT
TRBD2,few,TRBV7-9,TRBJ2-1,CASSAVASGNNEQFF,TGTGCCAGCAGCGCTGTCGCTAGCGGGAATAATGAGCAGTTCTTC
-,-,TRBV7-9,TRBJ2-1,CASRTDRIHEQFF,TGTGCCAGCAGGACAGACAGGATCCATGAGCAGTTCTTC
-,-,TRBV7-9,TRBJ2-1,CASSLVGLNNEQFF,TGTGCCAGCAGCTTAGTTGGGCTAAACAATGAGCAGTTCTTC